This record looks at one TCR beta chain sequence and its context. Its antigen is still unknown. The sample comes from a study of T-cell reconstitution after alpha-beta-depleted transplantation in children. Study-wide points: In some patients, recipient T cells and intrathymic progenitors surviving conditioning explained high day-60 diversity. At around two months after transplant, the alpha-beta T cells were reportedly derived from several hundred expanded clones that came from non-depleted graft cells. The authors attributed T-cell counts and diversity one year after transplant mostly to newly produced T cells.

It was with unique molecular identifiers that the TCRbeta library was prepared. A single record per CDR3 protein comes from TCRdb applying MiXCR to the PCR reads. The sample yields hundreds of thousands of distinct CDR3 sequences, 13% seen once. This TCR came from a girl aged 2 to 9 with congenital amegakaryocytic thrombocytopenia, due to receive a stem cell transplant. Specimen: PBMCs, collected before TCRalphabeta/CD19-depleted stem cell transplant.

The CDR3 is CASSQRRGSDEQYF. DNA of the CDR3: TGCGCCAGCAGCCAGAGGAGGGGGTCCGACGAGCAGTACTTC. This sequence joins TRBV5-1 and TRBJ2-7, with D perhaps given as TRBD1 or TRBD2 (6 bases each). V lost 4 bases to trimming and J lost 5 bases, with 16 bases between them. CDR3 length: 14 amino acids. CDR1 is SGHRS, CDR2 YFSETQ, per germline. The full variable domain, rest sourced from reference TRBV5-1 and TRBJ2-7, is KAGVTQTPRYLIKTRGQQVTLSCSPISGHRSVSWYQQTPGQGLQFLFEYFSETQRNKGNFPGRFSGRQFSNSRSEMNVSTLELGDSALYLCASSQRRGSDEQYFGPGTRLTVT.